This entry concerns a single T cell receptor beta chain. Its antigen remains undetermined. Base qualities are missing; no much larger clone stands one base away. The data belong to a study of blood T cell repertoires in COVID-19 (dated by TCRdb to about 2020). For the wider study: Samples covering the acute and convalescent phases of COVID-19 were provided by collaborators in the United States, Italy and Spain. The material from the prospective study consisted of cDNA or gDNA derived from T cells, B-cell-depleted T cells, or PBMCs. Subjects who had been exposed to COVID-19, were actively infected with it, or had recovered from it provided the deeply sampled blood TCRbeta repertoires that made up the dataset. A freely available public database, intended as a resource for researchers studying the immune response to SARS-CoV-2, is where the repertoires were released. Samples came from the ongoing ImmuneRACE study (first 160 participants) plus 1,254 subjects from 6 global collaborators. Sample metadata almost always included a de-identified subject ID, COVID-19 status, age in years and sex. Where HLA class I and class II types were available, the types were taken from metadata supplied by the sample provider, not from assay-based typing. The paper's findings and limits, for the study overall: How much clinical and demographic metadata was included differed by source and by participant, and the metadata was provided uncurated.

The immunoSEQ Assay, a bias-controlled multiplex PCR, was used to amplify TCRbeta CDR3 regions from genomic DNA. From the authors' description of their analysis: Nucleated cell counts per sample were estimated from amplification of reference gene primers within the assay. To quantify the absolute abundance of each unique TCRbeta CDR3 rearrangement, sequence reads were collapsed and filtered. For each sample, productive Simpson clonality was calculated by taking the square root of Simpson's diversity index across productive rearrangements. Here the immuneACCESS table is served through TCRdb, limited to in-frame sequences with V and J called. Missing clones are a known gap in these copies; in checked studies unresolved V genes cover under half, and the rest lacks a known reason. V, J and clone size are those of that table, while D and trimming were read from the DNA. The table for this sample lists around 210,000 clones; around 90% of them were counted only once. Together, the top ten hold 6.5% to 9.5% of the sample.

The CDR3 goes from the cysteine to the phenylalanine over 15 residues. CDR3 DNA is the only sequence kept; it has 45 bases, read in frame from the first base. CDR1 and CDR2 are read off the germline V gene as SGDLS and YYNGEE. V drops 3 bases and J drops 2 bases, leaving 12 bases in between. In the prospective study, participants were about 18 to 95 years old, resided in about two dozen geographic areas of the United States, and were enrolled through a virtual design. In the prospective study, cohorts were assigned on the basis of participant-reported clinical history obtained from a screening survey and a study questionnaire. ImmuneRACE Cohort 3 recovered participants were defined by two consecutive negative NP/OP PCR tests, healthcare professional clearance, or symptom resolution. Mobile phlebotomists in the prospective study collected whole blood, serum and a nasopharyngeal or oropharyngeal swab from every participant. Over an approximately 2-month period, participants in the prospective study had the option of providing additional blood draws and questionnaires. Blood samples from the prospective study were shipped frozen or at room temperature prior to DNA extraction.

Recombination linked TRBV9 to TRBJ1-3, and possibly TRBD1, on 5 matching bases. This TCR was recovered from a woman aged 18-29 years who had recovered from COVID-19. Sequencing was performed on PBMCs or T cells enriched from blood (not recorded which). The CDR3 region has the sequence CASSARDSPGNTIYF. The nucleotides are TGTGCCAGCAGCGCGAGAGACAGTCCTGGAAACACCATATATTTT.